These T cell receptor beta chains were read from a single sample in a study of blood T cell repertoires in COVID-19. Method: immunoSEQ multiplex PCR; TCRdb's copy keeps in-frame clones and lacks some. The sample yields 200,000 to 250,000 clones, around 84% seen once. The sample was peripheral blood. Receptors were obtained from an older man with acute or convalescent COVID-19. Both conserved end residues are part of each CDR3. D genes are given only for firm matches. Rows give clone size only sometimes, using once, few, many, or a class for an expanded clone.

>.|.|TRBJ1-3|TRBV6-5|14
CASSYPGAGNTIYF
TGTGCCAGCAGTTACCCAGGGGCCGGAAACACCATATATTTT
>TRBD1|.|TRBJ1-3|TRBV4-1|16
CASSQERGRSGNTIYF
TGCGCCAGCAGCCAAGAGAGGGGGCGTTCGGGAAACACCATATATTTT
>.|.|TRBJ1-1|TRBV7-9|13
CASSLAWSRVAFF
TGTGCCAGCAGCTTAGCGTGGAGCAGGGTGGCTTTCTTT
>.|many|TRBJ2-3|TRBV7-9|16
CASSLSPQASTDTQYF
TGTGCCAGCAGCTTATCCCCACAGGCGAGCACAGATACGCAGTATTTT
>.|.|TRBJ1-1|TRBV6-5|15
CASSYSATLNTEAFF
TGTGCCAGCAGTTACTCGGCCACCCTGAACACTGAAGCTTTCTTT
>.|.|TRBJ2-5|TRBV15|15
CATSRDRGGVETQYF
TGTGCCACCAGCAGAGATCGCGGGGGCGTCGAGACCCAGTACTTC
>TRBD2|once|TRBJ2-2|TRBV19|16
CASTLGTSGTIGELFF
TGTGCCAGTACCCTCGGGACTAGCGGAACAATTGGGGAGCTGTTTTTT
>TRBD1|.|TRBJ1-5|TRBV6-1|16
CASSAPGQRRNQPQHF
TGTGCCAGCAGTGCGCCGGGACAGAGACGCAATCAGCCCCAGCATTTT
>TRBD1|many|TRBJ2-7|TRBV19|16
CASSPTDGTGGYEQYF
TGTGCCAGTAGTCCTACCGACGGGACAGGGGGCTACGAGCAGTACTTC
>.|few|TRBJ1-2|TRBV6-6|16
CASSYSIAGLLYGYTF
TGTGCCAGCAGTTACTCGATCGCGGGTCTCCTTTATGGCTACACCTTC
>TRBD2|.|TRBJ2-2|TRBV9|19
CASSETASGRNMPGGELFF
TGTGCCAGCAGCGAGACCGCCAGCGGGAGGAATATGCCTGGCGGGGAGCTGTTTTTT
>TRBD1|.|TRBJ2-3|TRBV7-9|15
CASSQGAGGTDTQYF
TGTGCCAGCAGTCAGGGGGCTGGGGGCACAGATACGCAGTATTTT
>TRBD1|.|TRBJ2-6|TRBV7-2|16
CASSRTGGSGANVLTF
TGTGCCAGCAGCCGCACAGGGGGCTCTGGGGCCAACGTCCTGACTTTC
>TRBD1|.|TRBJ2-2|TRBV4-3|17
CASSQDSVQGAGGELFF
TGCGCCAGCAGCCAAGATTCGGTACAGGGGGCGGGCGGGGAGCTGTTTTTT
>.|.|TRBJ2-1|TRBV18|15
CASSPGRTTYNEQFF
TGTGCCAGCTCACCGGGCCGTACAACCTACAATGAGCAGTTCTTC
>TRBD1|.|TRBJ2-1|TRBV5-4|15
CASSWGQGSYNEQFF
TGTGCCAGCAGCTGGGGACAGGGCTCCTACAATGAGCAGTTCTTC
>.|.|TRBJ2-1|TRBV5-1|15
CASRRDYPSYNEQFF
TGCGCCAGCAGGCGCGACTACCCGTCCTACAATGAGCAGTTCTTC
>TRBD1|once|TRBJ2-7|TRBV29-1|14
CSVDYGQGSYEQYF
TGCAGCGTCGATTACGGACAGGGGAGCTACGAGCAGTACTTC
>.|few|TRBJ1-1|TRBV11-3|12
CASRYGEGEAFF
TGTGCCAGCAGGTACGGGGAAGGAGAAGCTTTCTTT
>.|.|TRBJ2-3|TRBV29-1|12
CSVEVTSNTQYF
TGCAGCGTTGAAGTGACTAGTAATACGCAGTATTTT
>.|.|TRBJ1-2|TRBV19|15
CASSRQGFLMSGYTF
TGTGCCAGTAGTAGGCAGGGGTTTCTAATGAGTGGCTACACCTTC
>.|.|TRBJ2-3|TRBV7-2|13
CASSLRTIDTQYF
TGTGCCAGCAGCTTAAGGACAATCGATACGCAGTATTTT
>TRBD1|.|TRBJ2-3|TRBV6-5|14
CAGWTGGSADTQYF
TGTGCCGGATGGACAGGGGGGAGTGCAGATACGCAGTATTTT
>.|.|TRBJ2-1|TRBV5-1|16
CASSRIALSSYNEQFF
TGCGCCAGCAGCAGGATAGCCCTGAGCTCCTACAATGAGCAGTTCTTC
>TRBD2|.|TRBJ2-7|TRBV4-1|16
CASSQSASGGSYEQYF
TGCGCCAGCAGCCAAAGTGCTAGCGGGGGCTCCTACGAGCAGTACTTC
>TRBD2|.|TRBJ2-3|TRBV24-1|14
CATRASGSTDTQYF
TGTGCCACCAGAGCTAGCGGGAGCACAGATACGCAGTATTTT
>.|.|TRBJ1-4|TRBV29-1|13
CSVTRGFDEKLFF
TGCAGTGTTACAAGGGGATTTGATGAAAAACTGTTTTTT
>TRBD2|once|TRBJ2-7|TRBV2|19
CASSWGRGLAVQSSYEQYF
TGTGCCAGCAGCTGGGGTCGAGGACTAGCGGTTCAAAGCTCCTACGAGCAGTACTTC
>.|.|TRBJ1-2|TRBV9|14
CASSVGAGNYGYTF
TGTGCCAGCAGCGTAGGGGCGGGAAACTATGGCTACACCTTC
>.|once|TRBJ2-1|TRBV7-7|15
CASSRRGGVYNEQFF
TGTGCTAGCAGCCGACGGGGTGGGGTTTACAATGAGCAGTTCTTC
>.|.|TRBJ2-7|TRBV20-1|12
CSASSGSYEQYF
TGCAGTGCTAGTAGCGGTTCCTACGAGCAGTACTTC
>TRBD1|.|TRBJ2-7|TRBV24-1|15
CATSPRTGGPYEQYF
TGTGCCACCAGTCCCCGGACAGGGGGCCCCTACGAGCAGTACTTC
>.|.|TRBJ1-1|TRBV7-9|15
CASSQTQQGSRGAFF
TGTGCCAGCAGCCAAACCCAACAGGGCTCTAGGGGCGCTTTCTTT
>.|.|TRBJ2-2|TRBV4-2|15
CASSQDKIPTGELFF
TGTGCCAGCAGCCAAGACAAAATTCCCACCGGGGAGCTGTTTTTT
>TRBD1|few|TRBJ2-7|TRBV29-1|13
CSVGAGTGVEQYF
TGCAGCGTCGGCGCCGGGACAGGGGTCGAGCAGTACTTC
>.|.|TRBJ1-1|TRBV11-1|13
CASSFGGRAEAFF
TGTGCCAGCAGCTTCGGGGGGCGAGCTGAAGCTTTCTTT
>.|.|TRBJ1-5|TRBV29-1|13
CSVVFGVGQPQHF
TGCAGCGTTGTTTTCGGGGTCGGGCAGCCCCAGCATTTT
>.|.|TRBJ2-1|TRBV6-5|14
CASRGLADVNEQFF
TGTGCCAGCCGGGGGCTAGCGGATGTCAATGAGCAGTTCTTC
>TRBD2|.|TRBJ2-5|TRBV5-1|17
CASSNLRTGTSGETQYF
TGCGCCAGCAGCAACCTCCGAACCGGGACTAGCGGAGAGACCCAGTACTTC
>.|.|TRBJ2-2|TRBV30|14
CAWSSGLGTGELFF
TGTGCCTGGAGTTCTGGACTGGGCACCGGGGAGCTGTTTTTT
>.|.|TRBJ1-5|TRBV7-9|15
CATSGGSYSNQPQHF
TGTGCCACCTCGGGGGGATCCTATAGCAATCAGCCCCAGCATTTT
>TRBD2|.|TRBJ2-5|TRBV2|14
CASSEVGGEETQYF
TGTGCCAGCAGTGAAGTCGGGGGGGAAGAGACCCAGTACTTC
>TRBD1|.|TRBJ1-5|TRBV2|17
CASSAWTGGLVGQPQHF
TGTGCCAGCAGTGCCTGGACAGGGGGCTTGGTCGGTCAGCCCCAGCATTTT
>.|.|TRBJ1-3|TRBV7-2|13
CASSDTQGNTIYF
TGTGCCAGCAGTGACACGCAGGGAAACACCATATATTTT
>.|.|TRBJ2-1|TRBV27|18
CANLPTGQQTYSYNEQFF
TGTGCCAACCTACCGACAGGACAGCAAACCTACTCCTACAATGAGCAGTTCTTC
>.|.|TRBJ2-1|TRBV7-2|13
CASARGTYNEQFF
TGTGCCAGCGCCCGGGGTACTTACAATGAGCAGTTCTTC
>TRBD1|.|TRBJ1-3|TRBV11-2|16
CASSSWTGNSGNTIYF
TGTGCCAGCAGCTCCTGGACAGGGAACTCTGGAAACACCATATATTTT
>.|.|TRBJ1-2|TRBV4-1|15
CASSQDLGDSYGYTF
TGCGCCAGCAGCCAAGATCTAGGGGATAGTTATGGCTACACCTTC
>.|.|TRBJ1-1|TRBV19|14
CASRFREQNTEAFF
TGTGCCAGTCGCTTCAGGGAACAGAACACTGAAGCTTTCTTT
>.|few|TRBJ1-1|TRBV7-2|14
CASSLPYITSGAFF
TGTGCCAGCAGCTTACCATACATAACTTCGGGGGCTTTCTTT
>TRBD2|.|TRBJ2-7|TRBV19|15
CASSLGTSEAYEQYF
TGTGCCAGTAGCCTTGGGACTAGTGAAGCCTACGAGCAGTACTTC
>.|.|TRBJ2-3|TRBV7-8|15
CASSLGTFYTDTQYF
TGTGCCAGCAGCTTAGGGACATTTTACACAGATACGCAGTATTTT
>.|.|TRBJ1-1|TRBV7-2|14
CASSLGGVVTEAFF
TGTGCCAGCAGCTTAGGCGGCGTTGTAACTGAAGCTTTCTTT
>.|.|TRBJ2-6|TRBV24-1|11
CATSEPMTETF
TGTGCCACCAGTGAACCGATGACAGAAACTTTC
>TRBD2|.|TRBJ2-3|TRBV7-9|17
CASSLGTSGTSTDTQYF
TGTGCCAGCAGCTTAGGGACTAGCGGGACTAGCACAGATACGCAGTATTTT
>TRBD1|.|TRBJ1-6|TRBV7-9|16
CASSLVVGQGNTPLHF
TGTGCCAGCAGCTTAGTGGTAGGACAGGGGAATACGCCCCTCCACTTT
>TRBD2|.|TRBJ2-1|TRBV5-1|15
CASSLGLAGVVEQFF
TGCGCCAGCAGCCTGGGACTAGCGGGAGTTGTTGAGCAGTTCTTC
>TRBD1|.|TRBJ2-3|TRBV7-3|17
CASSLAYPGQGADTQYF
TGTGCCAGCAGCTTAGCTTATCCGGGACAGGGGGCAGATACGCAGTATTTT
>TRBD2|.|TRBJ2-7|TRBV28|16
CASSLLTSGSKGEQYF
TGTGCCAGCAGTTTATTGACTAGCGGGAGCAAAGGGGAGCAGTACTTC
>TRBD2|.|TRBJ2-5|TRBV24-1|16
CATSAGTSGAAQTQYF
TGTGCCACCAGTGCCGGGACTAGCGGGGCAGCGCAGACCCAGTACTTC